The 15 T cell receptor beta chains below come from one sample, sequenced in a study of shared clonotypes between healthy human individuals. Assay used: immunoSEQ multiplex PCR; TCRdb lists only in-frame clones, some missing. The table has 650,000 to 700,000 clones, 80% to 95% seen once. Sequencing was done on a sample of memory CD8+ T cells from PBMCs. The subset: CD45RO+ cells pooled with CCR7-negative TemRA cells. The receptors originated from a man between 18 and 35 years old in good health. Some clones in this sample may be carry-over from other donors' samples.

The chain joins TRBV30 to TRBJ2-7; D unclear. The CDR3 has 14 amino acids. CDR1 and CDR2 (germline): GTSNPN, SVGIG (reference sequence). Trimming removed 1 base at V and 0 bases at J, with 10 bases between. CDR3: CAWSESLLSYEQYF. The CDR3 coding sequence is TGTGCCTGGAGTGAATCCCTCCTCTCCTACGAGCAGTACTTC.

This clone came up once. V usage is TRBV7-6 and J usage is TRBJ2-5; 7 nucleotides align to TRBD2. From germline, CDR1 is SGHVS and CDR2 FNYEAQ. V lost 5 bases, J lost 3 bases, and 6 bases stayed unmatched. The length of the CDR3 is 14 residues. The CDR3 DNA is TGTGCCAGCAGCACCCTAGCGGTGGAAGAGACCCAGTACTTC. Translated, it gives CASSTLAVEETQYF.

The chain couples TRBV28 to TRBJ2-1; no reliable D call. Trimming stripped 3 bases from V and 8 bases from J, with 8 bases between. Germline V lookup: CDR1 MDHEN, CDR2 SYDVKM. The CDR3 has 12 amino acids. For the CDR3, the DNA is TGTGCCAGCAGTTTCGGGTTCTATGAGCAGTTCTTC. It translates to CASSFGFYEQFF.

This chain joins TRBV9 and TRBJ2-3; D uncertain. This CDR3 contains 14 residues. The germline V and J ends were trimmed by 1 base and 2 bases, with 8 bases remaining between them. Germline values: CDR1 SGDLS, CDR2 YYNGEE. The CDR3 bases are TGTGCCAGCAGCGTACAATTCCCCACAGATACGCAGTATTTT. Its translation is CASSVQFPTDTQYF.

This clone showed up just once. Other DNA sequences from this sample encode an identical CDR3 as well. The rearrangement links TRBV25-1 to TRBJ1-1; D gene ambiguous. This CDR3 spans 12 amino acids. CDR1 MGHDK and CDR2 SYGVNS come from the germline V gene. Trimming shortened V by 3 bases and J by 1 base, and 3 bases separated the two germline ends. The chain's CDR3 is CASSEGNTEAFF. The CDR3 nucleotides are TGTGCCAGCAGTGAGGGGAACACTGAAGCTTTCTTT.

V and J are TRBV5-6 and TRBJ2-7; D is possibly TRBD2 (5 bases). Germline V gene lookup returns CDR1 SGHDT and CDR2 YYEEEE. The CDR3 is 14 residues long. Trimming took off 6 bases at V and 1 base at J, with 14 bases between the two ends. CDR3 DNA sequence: TGTGCCAGCATCCACCGAAGAGGGTCCTACGAGCAGTACTTC. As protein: CASIHRRGSYEQYF.

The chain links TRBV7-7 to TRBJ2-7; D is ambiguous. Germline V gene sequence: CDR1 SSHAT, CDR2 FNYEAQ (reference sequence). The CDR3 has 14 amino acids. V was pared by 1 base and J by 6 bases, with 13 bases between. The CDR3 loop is CASSLGVFASEQYF. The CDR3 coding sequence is TGTGCCAGCAGCTTAGGGGTGTTCGCTTCCGAGCAGTACTTC.

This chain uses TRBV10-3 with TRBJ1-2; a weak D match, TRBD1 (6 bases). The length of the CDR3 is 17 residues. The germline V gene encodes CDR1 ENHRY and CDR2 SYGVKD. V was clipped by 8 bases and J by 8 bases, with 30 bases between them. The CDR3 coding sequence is TGTGCCATCGGGGACATTTTGATTAACGGGAGGGGAGAAGGCTACACCTTC. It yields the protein CAIGDILINGRGEGYTF.

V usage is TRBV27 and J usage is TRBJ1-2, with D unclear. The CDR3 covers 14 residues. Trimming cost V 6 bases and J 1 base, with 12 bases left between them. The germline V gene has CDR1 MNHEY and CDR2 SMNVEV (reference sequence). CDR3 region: CASSENSFNYGYTF. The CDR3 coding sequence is TGTGCCAGCAGCGAAAATAGTTTTAACTATGGCTACACCTTC.

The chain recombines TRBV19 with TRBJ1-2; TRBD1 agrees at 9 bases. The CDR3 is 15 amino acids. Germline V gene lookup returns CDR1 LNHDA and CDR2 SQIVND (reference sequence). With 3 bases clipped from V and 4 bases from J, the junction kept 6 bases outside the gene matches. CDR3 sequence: CASSMGTGGGYGYTF. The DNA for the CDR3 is TGTGCCAGTAGTATGGGCACAGGGGGCGGCTATGGCTACACCTTC.

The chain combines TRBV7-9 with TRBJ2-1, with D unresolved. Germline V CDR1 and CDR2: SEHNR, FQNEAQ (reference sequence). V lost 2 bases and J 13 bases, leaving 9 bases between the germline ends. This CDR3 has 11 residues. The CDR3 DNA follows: TGTGCCAGCAGCTTAACTTGGGAACAGTTCTTC. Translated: CASSLTWEQFF. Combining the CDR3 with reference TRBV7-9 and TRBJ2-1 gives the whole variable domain DTGVSQNPRHKITKRGQNVTFRCDPISEHNRLYWYRQTLGQGPEFLTYFQNEAQLEKSRLLSDRFSAERPKGSFSTLEIQRTEQGDSAMYLCASSLTWEQFFGPGTRLTVL.

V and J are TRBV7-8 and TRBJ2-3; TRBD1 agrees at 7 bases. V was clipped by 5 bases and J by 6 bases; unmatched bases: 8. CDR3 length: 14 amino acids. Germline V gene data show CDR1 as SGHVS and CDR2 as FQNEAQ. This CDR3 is CASSPGTVGDTQYF. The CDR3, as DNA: TGTGCCAGCAGCCCCGGGACAGTTGGGGATACGCAGTATTTT.

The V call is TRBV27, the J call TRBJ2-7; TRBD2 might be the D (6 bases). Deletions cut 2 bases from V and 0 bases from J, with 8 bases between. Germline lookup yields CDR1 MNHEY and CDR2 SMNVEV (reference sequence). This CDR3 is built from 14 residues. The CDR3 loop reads CASSLAGYSYEQYF. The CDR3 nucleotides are TGTGCCAGCAGTTTAGCGGGATACTCCTACGAGCAGTACTTC.

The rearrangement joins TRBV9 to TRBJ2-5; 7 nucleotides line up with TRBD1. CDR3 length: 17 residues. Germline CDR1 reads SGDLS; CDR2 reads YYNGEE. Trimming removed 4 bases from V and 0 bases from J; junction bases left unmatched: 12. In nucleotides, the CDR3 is TGTGCCAGCAGCACCCACCCGGGACAGAGAAACCAAGAGACCCAGTACTTC. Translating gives CASSTHPGQRNQETQYF.

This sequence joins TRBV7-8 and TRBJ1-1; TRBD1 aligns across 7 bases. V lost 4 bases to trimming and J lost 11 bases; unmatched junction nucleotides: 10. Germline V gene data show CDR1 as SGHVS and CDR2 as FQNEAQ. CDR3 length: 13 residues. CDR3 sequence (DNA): TGTGCCAGCAGCTATCCAGGGGGGGGAAAGGCTTTCTTT. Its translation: CASSYPGGGKAFF. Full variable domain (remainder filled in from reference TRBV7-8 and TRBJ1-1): GAGVSQSPRYKVAKRGQDVALRCDPISGHVSLFWYQQALGQGPEFLTYFQNEAQLDKSGLPSDRFFAERPEGSVSTLKIQRTQQEDSAVYLCASSYPGGGKAFFGQGTRLTVV.